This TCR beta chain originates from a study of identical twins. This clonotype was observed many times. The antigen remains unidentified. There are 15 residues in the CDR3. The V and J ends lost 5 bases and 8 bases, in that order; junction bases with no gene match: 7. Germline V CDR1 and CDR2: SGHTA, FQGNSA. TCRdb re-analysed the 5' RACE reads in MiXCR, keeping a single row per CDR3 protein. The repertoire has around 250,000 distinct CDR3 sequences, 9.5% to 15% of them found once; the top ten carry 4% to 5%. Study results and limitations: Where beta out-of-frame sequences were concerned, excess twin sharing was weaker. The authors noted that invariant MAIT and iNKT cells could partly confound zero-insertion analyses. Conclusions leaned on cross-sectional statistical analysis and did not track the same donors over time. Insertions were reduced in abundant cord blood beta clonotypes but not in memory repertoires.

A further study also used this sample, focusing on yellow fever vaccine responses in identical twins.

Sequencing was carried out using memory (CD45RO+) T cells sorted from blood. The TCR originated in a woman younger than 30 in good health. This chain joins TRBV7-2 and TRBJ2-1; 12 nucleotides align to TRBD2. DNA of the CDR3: TGTGCCAGCAGCCCAAAGGGACTAGCGGGTCATGAGCAGTTCTTC. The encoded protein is CASSPKGLAGHEQFF.